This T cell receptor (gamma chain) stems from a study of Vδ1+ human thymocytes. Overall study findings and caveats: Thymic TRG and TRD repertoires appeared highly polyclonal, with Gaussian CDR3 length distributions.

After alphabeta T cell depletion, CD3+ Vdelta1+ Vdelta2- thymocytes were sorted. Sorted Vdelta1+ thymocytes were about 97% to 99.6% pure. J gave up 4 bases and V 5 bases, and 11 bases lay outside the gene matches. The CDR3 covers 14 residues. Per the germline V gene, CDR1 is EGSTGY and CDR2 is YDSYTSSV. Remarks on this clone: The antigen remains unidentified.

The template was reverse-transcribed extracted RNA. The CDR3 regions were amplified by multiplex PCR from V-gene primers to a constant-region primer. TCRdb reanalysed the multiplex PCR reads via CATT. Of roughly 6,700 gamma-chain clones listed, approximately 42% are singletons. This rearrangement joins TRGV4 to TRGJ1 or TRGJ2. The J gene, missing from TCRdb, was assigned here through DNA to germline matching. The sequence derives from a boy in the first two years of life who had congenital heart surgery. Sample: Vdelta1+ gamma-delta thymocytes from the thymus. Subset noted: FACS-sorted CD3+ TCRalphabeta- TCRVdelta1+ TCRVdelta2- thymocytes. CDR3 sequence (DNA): TGTGCCACCTGGGCCGGGGGGAACTATTATAAGAAACTCTTT. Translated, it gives CATWAGGNYYKKLF.